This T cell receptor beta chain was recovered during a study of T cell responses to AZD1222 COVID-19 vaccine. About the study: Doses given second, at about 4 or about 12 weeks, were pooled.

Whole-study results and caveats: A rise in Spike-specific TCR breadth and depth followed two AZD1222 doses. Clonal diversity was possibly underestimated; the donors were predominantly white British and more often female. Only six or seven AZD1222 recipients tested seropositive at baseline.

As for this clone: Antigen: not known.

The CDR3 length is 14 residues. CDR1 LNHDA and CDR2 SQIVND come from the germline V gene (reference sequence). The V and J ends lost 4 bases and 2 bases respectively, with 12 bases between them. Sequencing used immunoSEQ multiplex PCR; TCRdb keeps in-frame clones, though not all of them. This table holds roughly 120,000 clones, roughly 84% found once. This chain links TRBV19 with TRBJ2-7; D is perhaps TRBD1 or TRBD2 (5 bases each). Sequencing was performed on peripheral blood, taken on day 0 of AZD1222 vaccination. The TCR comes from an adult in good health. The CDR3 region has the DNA TGTGCCAGTAGTAGGGGACCGCAAACCTACGAGCAGTACTTC. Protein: CASSRGPQTYEQYF.